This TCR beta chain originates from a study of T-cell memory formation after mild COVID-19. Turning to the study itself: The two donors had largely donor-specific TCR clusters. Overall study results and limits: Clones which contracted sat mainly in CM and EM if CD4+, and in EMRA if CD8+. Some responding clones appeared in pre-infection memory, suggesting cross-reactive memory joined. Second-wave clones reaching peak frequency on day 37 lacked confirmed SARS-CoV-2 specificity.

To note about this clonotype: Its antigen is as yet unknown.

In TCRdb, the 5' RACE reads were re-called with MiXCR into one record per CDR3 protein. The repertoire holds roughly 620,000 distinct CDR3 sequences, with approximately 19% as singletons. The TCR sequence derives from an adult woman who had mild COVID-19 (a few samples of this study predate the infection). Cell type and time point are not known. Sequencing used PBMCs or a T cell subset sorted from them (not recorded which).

For the CDR3, the DNA is TGCGCCAGCACCCCTCGGCTTTCGGGAACTATGACGACCGGGGAGCTGTTTTTT. The encoded protein is CASTPRLSGTMTTGELFF. The chain combines TRBV5-1 with TRBJ2-2, with a weak D call TRBD2 (5 bases). Germline values: CDR1 SGHRS, CDR2 YFSETQ. The CDR3 is made up of 18 amino acids. V lost 6 bases and J lost 5, with 26 bases in between.